The T cell receptor beta chain described here comes from a study of cytomegalovirus exposure and HLA in healthy donors. Findings and caveats of the study: In a later analysis, a missense DCLRE1C variant was linked to TCR beta V- and J-gene trimming. Reportedly, diagnosis of cytomegalovirus status by the classifier showed high specificity and sensitivity. Researchers reported from a later analysis that most CMV-associated TCR beta chains appeared HLA-restricted.

The PCR used 60 Vbeta and 13 Jbeta primers. Data came from immunoSEQ multiplex PCR; TCRdb stores just in-frame clones and leaves some out. The table has 150,000 to 200,000 clones, about three quarters seen once; the top ten hold approximately 2%. Concerning this clone itself: As yet, its antigen is unknown.

The CDR3 runs 16 residues. Trimming took 0 bases from V and 6 from J; bases not matched to a gene: 6. Germline-derived CDR1 and CDR2 are SGDLS and YYNGEE. These donors counted as nominally healthy when sampled, but unrecorded immune exposures were likely. The source is a female donor in good health and CMV-seronegative. The chain links TRBV9 to TRBJ1-6; TRBD1 matches 7 bases. The sequencing sample was made of PBMCs. DNA of the CDR3: TGTGCCAGCAGCGTAGCGCCGACAGGGAGTAATTCACCCCTCCACTTT. Translating gives CASSVAPTGSNSPLHF. Filled out from reference TRBV9 and TRBJ1-6, the complete variable domain reads DSGVTQTPKHLITATGQRVTLRCSPRSGDLSVYWYQQSLDQGLQFLIQYYNGEERAKGNILERFSAQQFPDLHSELNLSSLELGDSALYFCASSVAPTGSNSPLHFGNGTRLTVT.